This TCR beta chain is drawn from a study of post-analysis software for immune sequencing data. The study's findings and limits: When patients were compared with controls, roughly five TRBV segments were more frequent, TRBV5-6, TRBV5-1 and TRBV20-1 among them. By F measure, strong co-clustering occurred among samples prepared in the same batch.

V was trimmed by 3 bases and J by 5 bases, leaving 13 bases between them. Germline loops: CDR1 MNHNY, CDR2 SVGAGI (reference sequence). CDR3 length: 14 residues. Concerning this clonotype: What it recognizes is unknown.

TCR beta libraries were prepared from cDNA with unique molecular identifiers. One entry per CDR3 protein, called by TCRdb with MiXCR from the PCR reads. Of roughly 570,000 distinct CDR3 sequences listed, 30% to 40% are singletons. This TCR came from a girl aged 2-17 years with multiple sclerosis. The chain employs TRBV6-6 and TRBJ2-5; D possibly uses TRBD1 or TRBD2 (5 bases each). The specimen was blood. CDR3 sequence reads: CASSYEGTRETQYF. The DNA of the CDR3 is TGTGCCAGCAGTTATGAGGGGACCAGGGAGACCCAGTACTTC.